Shown below are 25 T cell receptor beta chains from a single sample sequenced in a study of cytomegalovirus exposure and HLA in healthy donors (dated by TCRdb to 2017 to 2019). The method behind the library was the immunoSEQ multiplex PCR assay. The multiplex PCR relied on a mix of 60 forward primers for TCR Vbeta segments and 13 reverse primers for TCR Jbeta segments. TCRdb carries this immuneACCESS record with in-frame sequences only. Its versions omit some clonotypes, under half of them owing to an unresolved V gene in the studies checked, with the rest unexplained. The sample table holds approximately 100,000 clones, of which roughly 82% were seen once. The ten largest clones capture about 1.2% of the sample. The sequencing input was PBMCs. These receptors originate from a woman younger than 35 in good health and CMV-seronegative.

This chain uses TRBV2 with TRBJ2-4, with TRBD1 matching over 8 bases. The length of the CDR3 is 17 residues. Germline V gives CDR1 SNHLY, CDR2 FYNNEI. Trimming at V came to 4 bases and at J to 0 bases, leaving 8 bases not matched to a gene. CDR3 sequence (DNA): TGTGCCAGCAGTGTGTTAGGACAGGGTGAAGCCAAAAACATTCAGTACTTC. Amino acid sequence: CASSVLGQGEAKNIQYF.

The chain employs TRBV27 and TRBJ2-1, with D perhaps TRBD2 (5 bases). The CDR3 is 14 residues long. V lost 3 bases and J 7 bases, leaving 13 bases between the germline ends. CDR1 MNHEY and CDR2 SMNVEV come from the germline V gene (reference sequence). The CDR3 DNA reads TGTGCCAGCAGTTTTCTGAGCCCGGGGAATGAGCAGTTCTTC. It yields the protein CASSFLSPGNEQFF.

Details on this clone: One junction end does not reproduce the germline sequence, and a read error may be involved. The V call is TRBV18, the J call TRBJ2-5, with 7 positions matching TRBD1. The CDR3 runs 13 residues. Germline CDR1 reads KGHSH; CDR2 reads LQKENI. The CDR3 is CASSPTGEEAQYF. CDR3 nucleotides: TGTGCCAGCTCACCCACAGGGGAAGAGGCCCAGTACTTC.

The J gene is TRBJ2-7, the V gene TRBV7-2, with 12 bases that match TRBD1. With V trimmed by 5 bases and J by 2 bases, 7 bases remained unmatched. The CDR3 runs to 16 residues. Germline assignment: CDR1 SGHTA and CDR2 FQGNSA. CDR3 sequence (DNA): TGTGCCAGCAGCAGGGGACAGGGGGCCGGAGCCTACGAGCAGTACTTC. Translating gives CASSRGQGAGAYEQYF.

A remark on this clone: Mismatch with germline at one junction end may stem from a read error. Within the sample, other DNA sequences also encode this same CDR3. This rearrangement joins TRBV5-4 to TRBJ2-6, with a tentative D call TRBD2 (7 bases). Germline lookup yields CDR1 SGHNT and CDR2 YYREEE (reference sequence). The CDR3 covers 15 residues. The CDR3 here is CASSSLVGGANVLTF. The DNA for the CDR3 is TGTGCCAGCAGCTCACTAGTAGGGGGGGCCAATGTCCTGACTTTC. Full variable domain (missing parts from reference TRBV5-4 and TRBJ2-6): ETGVTQSPTHLIKTRGQQVTLRCSSQSGHNTVSWYQQALGQGPQFIFQYYREEENGRGNFPPRFSGLQFPNYSSELNVNALELDDSALYLCASSSLVGGANVLTFGAGSRLTVL.

The chain has TRBV5-4 and TRBJ1-3; possible D gene TRBD1, 5 bases. The V gene lost 0 bases and the J gene lost 4 bases, with 14 bases spanning the gap. In germline, CDR1 is SGHNT, CDR2 YYREEE (reference sequence). This CDR3 spans 16 amino acids. The CDR3 loop is CASSLEAGGEGNTIYF. The CDR3 nucleotides read TGTGCCAGCAGCTTGGAAGCGGGAGGGGAAGGAAACACCATATATTTT. The whole variable domain, remainder taken from reference TRBV5-4 and TRBJ1-3, is ETGVTQSPTHLIKTRGQQVTLRCSSQSGHNTVSWYQQALGQGPQFIFQYYREEENGRGNFPPRFSGLQFPNYSSELNVNALELDDSALYLCASSLEAGGEGNTIYFGEGSWLTVV.

The genes are TRBV7-9 and TRBJ1-2, with 7 bases identical to TRBD1. Germline CDR1 SEHNR, CDR2 FQNEAQ (reference sequence). V dropped 7 bases and J dropped 5; count of bases not matched to a gene: 13. The CDR3 has 15 amino acids. CDR3 sequence (DNA): TGTGCCAGCAACGAAGGGACAGCGGAAACGTATGGCTACACCTTC. This encodes CASNEGTAETYGYTF.

The V and J genes are TRBV16 and TRBJ1-2; D is undetermined. Trimming removed 0 bases from V and 0 bases from J, with 8 bases in between. Germline V gene data show CDR1 as KGHSY and CDR2 as FQNENV. This CDR3 has 15 amino acids. CDR3 sequence reads: CASSQSQVPNYGYTF. The CDR3 bases are TGTGCCAGCAGCCAATCCCAGGTCCCTAACTATGGCTACACCTTC.

The chain combines TRBV28 with TRBJ2-5, with 8 bases aligning to TRBD1. Judging by the DNA end, TRBJ2-7 fits better; the J call may be wrong. CDR1 is MDHEN and CDR2 is SYDVKM in the germline V gene. This CDR3 is 16 amino acids long. DNA for the CDR3: TGTGCCAGCAGTCCAGCACTGGGGACAGGTTCCTACGAGCAGTACTTC. The encoded protein is CASSPALGTGSYEQYF.

The rearrangement uses TRBV5-4 and TRBJ1-2; 9 bases line up with TRBD1. Germline loops: CDR1 SGHNT, CDR2 YYREEE (reference sequence). This CDR3 has 13 amino acids. Trimming cost V 0 bases and J 10 bases; bases outside gene matches: 4. The CDR3 coding sequence is TGTGCCAGCAGCTTGGGTGGGACAGGGTTCTACACCTTC. Its protein is CASSLGGTGFYTF.

The V gene is TRBV11-2, the J gene TRBJ2-3; TRBD1 matches at 8 bases. Germline V gives CDR1 SGHAT, CDR2 FQNNGV. This CDR3 contains 15 residues. With V trimmed by 6 bases and J by 3 bases, 8 bases remained unmatched. DNA for the CDR3: TGTGCCAGCAGTCCTAACAGGGGGGAAACAGATACGCAGTATTTT. Translation: CASSPNRGETDTQYF.

The V gene is TRBV11-2, the J gene TRBJ1-1, with 7 nucleotides matching TRBD1. V dropped 1 base and J dropped 1; count of bases not matched to a gene: 3. The CDR3 spans 15 residues. Germline values: CDR1 SGHAT, CDR2 FQNNGV. The CDR3 loop reads CASSLGQGGNTEAFF. The DNA for the CDR3 is TGTGCCAGCAGCTTAGGTCAGGGGGGGAACACTGAAGCTTTCTTT. The entire variable domain, with the rest obtained from reference TRBV11-2 and TRBJ1-1, is as follows: EAGVAQSPRYKIIEKRQSVAFWCNPISGHATLYWYQQILGQGPKLLIQFQNNGVVDDSQLPKDRFSAERLKGVDSTLKIQPAKLEDSAVYLCASSLGQGGNTEAFFGQGTRLTVV.

The rearrangement uses TRBV2 and TRBJ2-5; maybe TRBD1 (6 bases). Germline CDR1 and CDR2: SNHLY and FYNNEI. The CDR3 totals 15 residues. V gave up 7 bases and J gave up 2 bases, with 17 bases separating them. The CDR3 protein is CASTLDRGQQETQYF. The CDR3 nucleotides are TGTGCCAGCACCCTGGACAGAGGTCAACAAGAGACCCAGTACTTC. The full variable domain, rest sourced from reference TRBV2 and TRBJ2-5, is EPEVTQTPSHQVTQMGQEVILRCVPISNHLYFYWYRQILGQKVEFLVSFYNNEISEKSEIFDDQFSVERPDGSNFTLKIRSTKLEDSAMYFCASTLDRGQQETQYFGPGTRLLVL.

As DNA, the CDR3 is TGTGCCAGCAGTCCCGACAGAATTAGTCTCTATGGCTACACCTTC. Protein: CASSPDRISLYGYTF. V usage is TRBV28 and J usage is TRBJ1-2, with D possibly TRBD1 on 5 matching bases. V lost 5 bases, J lost 4 bases, and 17 bases lay in between. The germline gives CDR1 MDHEN, CDR2 SYDVKM. The CDR3 consists of 15 residues.

The CDR3 nucleotides read TGCGCCAGCAGCCGTGGTCAGGGGACAACCTACGAGCAGTACTTC. Amino acid sequence: CASSRGQGTTYEQYF. The genes are TRBV4-1 and TRBJ2-7, with D possibly TRBD1 on 6 matching bases. V shed 4 bases and J shed 2 bases, with 15 bases lying between them. Germline CDR1 is MGHRA and CDR2 is YSYEKL. This CDR3 contains 15 residues.

V gene TRBV9 combines with J gene TRBJ2-2, with D possibly TRBD2 on 5 matching bases. V lost 1 base and J lost 8, with 18 bases in between. Germline assignment: CDR1 SGDLS and CDR2 YYNGEE. This CDR3 contains 16 residues. The CDR3 bases are TGTGCCAGCAGCGTATCTCCTTCGGGGATATCGGGGGAGCTGTTTTTT. Protein: CASSVSPSGISGELFF. Full variable domain (outside the CDR3, taken from reference TRBV9 and TRBJ2-2): DSGVTQTPKHLITATGQRVTLRCSPRSGDLSVYWYQQSLDQGLQFLIQYYNGEERAKGNILERFSAQQFPDLHSELNLSSLELGDSALYFCASSVSPSGISGELFFGEGSRLTVL.

In its sample, this clone was seen a few times. The chain's CDR3 is CASSPGGQGTGGYTF. DNA for the CDR3: TGTGCCAGCTCCCCCGGGGGACAGGGCACCGGTGGCTACACCTTC. The rearrangement links TRBV6-4 to TRBJ1-2, with 9 positions matching TRBD1. The V gene end was trimmed by 8 bases and the J gene end by 7 bases; junction bases not matched to a gene: 14. Germline loops: CDR1 MRHNA, CDR2 SNTAGT. The CDR3 loop spans 15 amino acids.

The V and J genes are TRBV6-5 and TRBJ1-2; D is undetermined. Trimming shortened V by 6 bases and J by 8 bases, and 13 bases separated the two germline ends. Germline CDR1 and CDR2: MNHEY and SVGAGI. CDR3 size: 12 residues. As DNA, the CDR3 is TGTGCCAGCAGACCTCTACGCGGCGGCTACACCTTC. Protein sequence: CASRPLRGGYTF.

The chain couples TRBV27 to TRBJ2-7; 16 nucleotides align to TRBD2. Losses at the gene ends were 5 bases for V and 7 bases for J; bases not matched to a gene: 8. The CDR3 length is 16 residues. The germline CDR1 and CDR2 sequences are MNHEY and SMNVEV (reference sequence). The CDR3 sequence is CASSPPGLAGGQEQYF. The CDR3 region has the DNA TGTGCCAGCAGTCCACCGGGACTAGCGGGAGGGCAGGAGCAGTACTTC.

This clone occurred once. In DNA form, the CDR3 reads TGTGCCAGTAGTACCCAAGCCAACACCGGGGAGCTGTTTTTT. Protein: CASSTQANTGELFF. The chain recombines TRBV19 with TRBJ2-2; no firm D call. The V gene's germline CDR1 is LNHDA and CDR2 SQIVND (reference sequence). The CDR3 spans 14 residues. The ends were cut back, 4 bases at V and 2 bases at J, with 8 bases in the middle.

The chain carries TRBV7-2 and TRBJ2-1; 8 nucleotides match TRBD2. The CDR3 is 16 amino acids. The ends lost 1 base at V and 2 bases at J; junction bases unmatched: 4. CDR1 is SGHTA and CDR2 is FQGNSA in the germline V gene. As DNA, the CDR3 is TGTGCCAGCAGCTTAGATAGCGGGAAGGCCTACAATGAGCAGTTCTTC. It encodes CASSLDSGKAYNEQFF.

The chain recombines TRBV18 with TRBJ2-7, with TRBD1 matching over 11 bases. The V gene's germline CDR1 is KGHSH and CDR2 LQKENI. Trimming cost V 5 bases and J 2 bases; bases outside gene matches: 8. The CDR3 has 16 amino acids. CDR3 in amino acids: CASSALGTGGTYEQYF. Written as DNA, the CDR3 is TGTGCCAGCTCAGCCCTAGGGACAGGGGGTACCTACGAGCAGTACTTC.

There are a few counts of this clone. The chain recombines TRBV5-6 with TRBJ2-4; TRBD2 is a possible D gene (6 bases). V shed 3 bases and J shed 7 bases, with 14 bases lying between them. The germline gives CDR1 SGHDT, CDR2 YYEEEE. The CDR3 runs to 14 residues. The CDR3 sequence: CASSSTGGGNIQYF. In DNA, the CDR3 is TGTGCCAGCAGCTCAACAGGTGGGGGGAACATTCAGTACTTC.

The V gene is TRBV7-9, the J gene TRBJ1-3; D not resolved. This CDR3 comprises 17 residues. CDR1 and CDR2 (germline): SEHNR, FQNEAQ (reference sequence). The V end lost 1 base, the J end lost 0 bases, and 13 bases lay between the germline ends. The chain's CDR3 is CASSLDLLLSSGNTIYF. The DNA for the CDR3 is TGTGCCAGCAGCTTAGATCTCCTACTGAGCTCTGGAAACACCATATATTTT.

The V and J genes are TRBV20-1 and TRBJ1-1, with D perhaps TRBD1 (6 bases). The CDR3 contains 11 residues. V lost 1 base to trimming and J lost 8 bases, with 8 bases between them. Per germline, CDR1 DFQATT and CDR2 SNEGSKA (reference sequence). CDR3 amino acids: CSARGDREAFF. The CDR3 DNA follows: TGCAGTGCTAGAGGTGACAGGGAAGCTTTCTTT.